This passage covers 7 T cell receptor beta chains from one sample sequenced in a study of blood T cell repertoires in COVID-19. Profiling relied on immunoSEQ multiplex PCR, and the TCRdb table lists in-frame clones only, not all of them. Of hundreds of thousands of clones in the sample, roughly nine tenths were seen once. Sequencing used PBMCs or T cells enriched from blood (not recorded which). The receptors originated from a woman aged 50 to 60 who had been exposed to COVID-19.

The chain joins TRBV7-8 to TRBJ2-2; 12 bases align to TRBD2. The CDR3 length is 19 residues. Germline V gene sequence: CDR1 SGHVS, CDR2 FQNEAQ. Unmatched junction bases numbered 9, after V lost 1 base and J lost 3 bases. CDR3 DNA: TGTGCCAGCAGCTTAGGGCGGACTAGCGGGGCTCGGGACACCGGGGAGCTGTTTTTT. It yields the protein CASSLGRTSGARDTGELFF.

This sequence joins TRBV3-1 (or the pseudogene TRBV3-2) and TRBJ2-1, with D possibly matching TRBD1 (5 bases). Germline V gene data show CDR1 as LGHDT and CDR2 as YNNKEL (reference sequence). The V end lost 1 base, the J end lost 10 bases, and 11 bases lay between the germline ends. The CDR3 spans 13 residues. CDR3 loop: CASSQGRAGEQFF. CDR3 nucleotides: TGTGCCAGCAGCCAAGGTAGAGCAGGGGAGCAGTTCTTC.

This rearrangement joins TRBV27 to TRBJ1-2, with D possibly TRBD1 on 5 matching bases. The germline V and J ends were trimmed by 0 bases and 0 bases, with 14 bases remaining between them. The CDR3 contains 17 residues. Per germline, CDR1 MNHEY and CDR2 SMNVEV (reference sequence). CDR3 loop: CASSLSNRMLSNYGYTF. The CDR3 nucleotides read TGTGCCAGCAGTTTATCAAACAGGATGCTTTCTAACTATGGCTACACCTTC.

The chain carries TRBV11-3 and TRBJ2-3, with a tentative D call TRBD2 (7 bases). From germline, CDR1 is SGHNT and CDR2 YENEEA. The CDR3 length is 14 residues. V lost 5 bases and J lost 6, with 15 bases in between. CDR3 in DNA: TGTGCCAGCAGCCTCATGGGGGGGCCCGATACGCAGTATTTT. Its protein is CASSLMGGPDTQYF.

This clone was observed a handful of times. This chain uses TRBV27 with TRBJ1-5; 8 positions agree with TRBD1. The V gene end was trimmed by 9 bases and the J gene end by 2 bases; junction bases not matched to a gene: 12. Germline CDR1 is MNHEY and CDR2 is SMNVEV (reference sequence). The CDR3 loop spans 16 amino acids. CDR3 DNA sequence: TGTGCCAGTGCCGGGACAGGAGGATTTGGCAATCAGCCCCAGCATTTT. The encoded protein is CASAGTGGFGNQPQHF.

The V gene is TRBV9, the J gene TRBJ2-3; 7 bases match TRBD2. V shed 0 bases and J 7 bases; nucleotides not matched to a gene: 8. Germline lookup yields CDR1 SGDLS and CDR2 YYNGEE. This CDR3 spans 15 amino acids. CDR3 bases: TGTGCCAGCAGCGTAGAGGGCGGGGGAGGAAATACGCAGTATTTT. Amino acids: CASSVEGGGGNTQYF. The full variable domain, with the rest looked up from reference TRBV9 and TRBJ2-3, is DSGVTQTPKHLITATGQRVTLRCSPRSGDLSVYWYQQSLDQGLQFLIQYYNGEERAKGNILERFSAQQFPDLHSELNLSSLELGDSALYFCASSVEGGGGNTQYFGPGTRLTVL.

V usage is TRBV24-1 and J usage is TRBJ2-5; 9 nucleotides line up with TRBD1. Germline-derived CDR1 and CDR2 are KGHDR and SFDVKD. V gave up 7 bases and J gave up 5 bases; unmatched junction bases: 4. The CDR3 length is 13 residues. CDR3 amino acids: CATSRQGVETQYF. DNA for the CDR3: TGTGCCACCAGCAGACAGGGGGTTGAGACCCAGTACTTC.